Below are 18 T cell receptor beta chains sequenced from a single sample in a study of T cell responses to AZD1222 COVID-19 vaccine. Clones were read by immunoSEQ multiplex PCR, and TCRdb kept only the in-frame ones, dropping some. Counted here are 100,000 or so clones, 88% occurring once; the ten biggest clones make up around 2%. The sequencing here drew on peripheral blood, taken on day 0 of AZD1222 vaccination. The source is an adult in good health.

J is TRBJ2-3 and V is TRBV3-1 (or the pseudogene TRBV3-2); D unresolved. Trimming took off 7 bases at V and 4 bases at J, with 12 bases between the two ends. The germline V gene encodes CDR1 LGHDT and CDR2 YNNKEL (reference sequence). There are 13 residues in the CDR3. CDR3 in DNA: TGTGCCAGCAACCCGGTGGGTTCAGATACGCAGTATTTT. Translated: CASNPVGSDTQYF.

The genes are TRBV28 and TRBJ2-2, with 9 bases aligning to TRBD1. The germline V gene has CDR1 MDHEN and CDR2 SYDVKM. Germline trimming cut 5 bases from V and 2 bases from J; bases unmatched to any gene: 6. The CDR3 spans 16 residues. The CDR3 DNA reads TGTGCCAGCAGTACCCCGGGACAGGGTAACACCGGGGAGCTGTTTTTT. The encoded protein is CASSTPGQGNTGELFF.

This sequence joins TRBV25-1 and TRBJ2-7, with D perhaps assigned TRBD1 or TRBD2 (5 bases each). The CDR3 contains 15 residues. The V end was cut by 5 bases, the J end by 3 bases, with 17 bases between. Germline V gene lookup returns CDR1 MGHDK and CDR2 SYGVNS. The CDR3 DNA follows: TGTGCCAGCAGTCCTAATTTGGGACCGGTCTACGAGCAGTACTTC. Protein product: CASSPNLGPVYEQYF.

The chain joins TRBV11-2 to TRBJ1-3, with D unresolved. Per the germline V gene, CDR1 is SGHAT and CDR2 is FQNNGV. Trimming removed 5 bases at V and 0 bases at J, with 14 bases between. The CDR3 consists of 16 residues. The CDR3 bases are TGTGCCAGCAGCCCCCGGAGCTCAGTCTCTGGAAACACCATATATTTT. Amino acids: CASSPRSSVSGNTIYF.

This chain uses TRBV6-1 with TRBJ1-2; maybe TRBD1 (6 bases). The CDR3 is made up of 14 amino acids. V lost 2 bases and J 4 bases, leaving 11 bases between the germline ends. From germline, CDR1 is MNHNS and CDR2 SASEGT. The CDR3 here is CASSETGGIYGYTF. For the CDR3, the DNA is TGTGCCAGCAGTGAAACTGGGGGCATCTATGGCTACACCTTC.

J is TRBJ2-7 and V is TRBV29-1, with 8 bases that match TRBD1. CDR1 SQVTM and CDR2 ANQGSEA come from the germline V gene. Trimming took 0 bases from V and 3 from J; bases not matched to a gene: 10. There are 16 residues in the CDR3. This chain's CDR3 is CSVEDLRTGYNYEQYF. In DNA form, the CDR3 reads TGCAGCGTTGAAGATTTGAGGACAGGGTACAACTACGAGCAGTACTTC.

The chain recombines TRBV18 with TRBJ1-1; the D is unclear. The CDR3 totals 13 residues. Germline V gene data show CDR1 as KGHSH and CDR2 as LQKENI. The germline V and J ends were trimmed by 0 bases and 8 bases, with 10 bases remaining between them. CDR3 DNA sequence: TGTGCCAGCTCACCACCACAGCGCCGGGAAGCTTTCTTT. It encodes CASSPPQRREAFF.

V is TRBV7-2 and J is TRBJ1-5; D call uncertain. Germline V gene lookup returns CDR1 SGHTA and CDR2 FQGNSA. The V gene lost 5 bases and the J gene lost 3 bases, with 14 bases spanning the gap. The CDR3 spans 15 residues. CDR3 residues: CASSPSIGPNQPQHF. In nucleotides, the CDR3 is TGTGCCAGCAGCCCATCGATCGGTCCCAATCAGCCCCAGCATTTT.

This chain joins TRBV7-9 and TRBJ1-3, with a possible D match to TRBD1 (5 bases). This CDR3 contains 15 residues. The V and J ends lost 5 bases and 0 bases respectively, with 11 bases between them. The germline gives CDR1 SEHNR, CDR2 FQNEAQ (reference sequence). CDR3 in DNA: TGTGCCAGCAGCCCCCAGGGTGCCTCTGGAAACACCATATATTTT. The encoded protein is CASSPQGASGNTIYF.

The rearrangement joins TRBV4-3 to TRBJ2-7, with 11 bases fitting TRBD2. J lost 7 bases, V lost 0 bases, and 5 bases had no gene match. CDR1 LGHNA and CDR2 YSLEER come from the germline V gene. CDR3 length: 15 amino acids. CDR3 coding DNA: TGCGCCAGCAGCCAAGAGCCGACTAGCGGGACTGAGCAGTACTTC. As protein: CASSQEPTSGTEQYF.

The gene calls are TRBV7-2 and TRBJ2-3, with 8 positions matching TRBD2. The germline gives CDR1 SGHTA, CDR2 FQGNSA. J lost 2 bases, V lost 2 bases, and 3 bases had no gene match. This CDR3 is 15 amino acids long. CDR3: CASSLSSGYTDTQYF. The CDR3 bases are TGTGCCAGCAGCTTATCTAGCGGGTACACAGATACGCAGTATTTT.

The chain has TRBV24-1 and TRBJ1-2; TRBD1 matches 7 bases. The CDR3 loop spans 16 amino acids. Germline assignment: CDR1 KGHDR and CDR2 SFDVKD. The V and J ends lost 3 bases and 3 bases, in that order; junction bases with no gene match: 9. The CDR3 protein is CATSDPRPGTDYGYTF. The CDR3 DNA reads TGTGCCACCAGTGATCCCAGACCCGGGACAGACTATGGCTACACCTTC.

The CDR3 sequence: CASGAPGTSTGTQYF. CDR3 nucleotide sequence: TGTGCCAGCGGTGCCCCCGGGACAAGCACGGGGACCCAGTACTTC. The V call is TRBV27, the J call TRBJ2-5; perhaps TRBD1 as D (6 bases). The V end lost 8 bases, the J end lost 7 bases, and 23 bases lay between the germline ends. Germline V lookup: CDR1 MNHEY, CDR2 SMNVEV (reference sequence). This CDR3 region has 15 residues.

Here the CDR3 reads CASSQGLAGGWGHEQYF. CDR3 DNA sequence: TGCGCCAGCAGCCAGGGACTAGCGGGAGGCTGGGGCCACGAGCAGTACTTC. The gene calls are TRBV4-1 and TRBJ2-7, with 15 bases identical to TRBD2. The V gene end was trimmed by 3 bases and the J gene end by 5 bases; junction bases not matched to a gene: 8. The CDR3 consists of 17 residues. CDR1 and CDR2 from the germline V gene are MGHRA and YSYEKL.

This chain joins TRBV9 and TRBJ2-5; D uncertain. The ends were cut back, 3 bases at V and 0 bases at J, with 6 bases in the middle. Germline V lookup: CDR1 SGDLS, CDR2 YYNGEE. CDR3 length: 13 amino acids. This chain's CDR3 is CASSARNQETQYF. As DNA, the CDR3 is TGTGCCAGCAGCGCAAGGAACCAAGAGACCCAGTACTTC. Full variable domain (outside the CDR3, taken from reference TRBV9 and TRBJ2-5): DSGVTQTPKHLITATGQRVTLRCSPRSGDLSVYWYQQSLDQGLQFLIQYYNGEERAKGNILERFSAQQFPDLHSELNLSSLELGDSALYFCASSARNQETQYFGPGTRLLVL.

The V gene is TRBV9, the J gene TRBJ2-2, with D perhaps assigned TRBD1 or TRBD2 (7 bases each). There are 18 residues in the CDR3. Germline CDR1 SGDLS, CDR2 YYNGEE. V was shortened by 3 bases and J by 8 bases, with 26 bases between the two germline ends. The CDR3 coding sequence is TGTGCCAGCAGCGCCCGAGGGGGCGGGGGCGGCGGGAGAGGGGAGCTGTTTTTT. Protein: CASSARGGGGGGRGELFF.

The chain carries TRBV6-5 and TRBJ1-2; perhaps TRBD1 as D (6 bases). This CDR3 spans 14 amino acids. Germline values: CDR1 MNHEY, CDR2 SVGAGI. The V end was cut by 6 bases, the J end by 4 bases, with 15 bases between. CDR3 sequence reads: CASRPQDRAYGYTF. The CDR3 DNA is TGTGCCAGCAGGCCGCAGGACAGAGCCTATGGCTACACCTTC.

In its sample, this clone was seen once. This chain links TRBV6-5 with TRBJ1-2; D may be TRBD1 (6 bases). V was cut by 2 bases and J by 8 bases, with 21 bases left in between. CDR1 MNHEY and CDR2 SVGAGI come from the germline V gene. The CDR3 sequence is 16 residues long. In nucleotides, the CDR3 is TGTGCCAGCAGTTACGGATCACGGGGGGGGGCGCAGGGCTACACCTTC. This gives the protein CASSYGSRGGAQGYTF.